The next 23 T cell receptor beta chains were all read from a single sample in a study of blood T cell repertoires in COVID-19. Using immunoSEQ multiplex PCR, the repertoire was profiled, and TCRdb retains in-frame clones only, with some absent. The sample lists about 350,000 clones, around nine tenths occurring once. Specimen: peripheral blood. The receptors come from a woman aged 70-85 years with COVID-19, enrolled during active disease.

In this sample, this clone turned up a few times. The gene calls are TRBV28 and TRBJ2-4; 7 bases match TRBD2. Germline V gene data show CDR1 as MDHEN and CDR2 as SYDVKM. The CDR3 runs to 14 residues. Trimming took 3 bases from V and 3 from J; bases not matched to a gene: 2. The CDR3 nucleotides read TGTGCCAGCAGTTTGGGGGGGGACAAAAACATTCAGTACTTC. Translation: CASSLGGDKNIQYF.

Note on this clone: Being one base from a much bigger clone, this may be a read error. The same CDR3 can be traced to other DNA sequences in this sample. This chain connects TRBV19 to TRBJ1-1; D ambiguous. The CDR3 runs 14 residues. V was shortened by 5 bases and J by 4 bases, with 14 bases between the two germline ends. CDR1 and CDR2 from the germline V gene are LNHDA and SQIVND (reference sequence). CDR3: CASSETRSGTEAFF. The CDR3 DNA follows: TGTGCCAGTAGTGAAACCCGATCGGGCACTGAAGCTTTCTTT. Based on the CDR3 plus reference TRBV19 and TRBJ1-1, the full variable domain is DGGITQSPKYLFRKEGQNVTLSCEQNLNHDAMYWYRQDPGQGLRLIYYSQIVNDFQKGDIAEGYSVSREKKESFPLTVTSAQKNPTAFYLCASSETRSGTEAFFGQGTRLTVV.

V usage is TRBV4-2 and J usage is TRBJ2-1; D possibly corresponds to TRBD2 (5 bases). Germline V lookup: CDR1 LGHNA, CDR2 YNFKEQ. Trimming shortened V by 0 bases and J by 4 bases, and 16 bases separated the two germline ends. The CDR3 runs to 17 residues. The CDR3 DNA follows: TGTGCCAGCAGCCAAGAAAGGCGGGTCGGGGTTTACAATGAGCAGTTCTTC. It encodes CASSQERRVGVYNEQFF.

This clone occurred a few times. Here the CDR3 DNA reads TGTGCCTGGAAGGACAGTACAGGTTCACCCCTCCACTTT. The encoded protein is CAWKDSTGSPLHF. The chain recombines TRBV30 with TRBJ1-6; D may be TRBD1 (6 bases). This CDR3 has 13 residues. Germline values: CDR1 GTSNPN, CDR2 SVGIG (reference sequence). V dropped 4 bases and J dropped 9 bases, with 13 bases sitting between them.

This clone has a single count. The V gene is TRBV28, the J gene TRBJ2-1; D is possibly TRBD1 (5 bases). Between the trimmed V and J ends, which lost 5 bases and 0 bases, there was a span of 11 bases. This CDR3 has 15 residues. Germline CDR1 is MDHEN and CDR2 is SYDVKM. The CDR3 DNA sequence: TGTGCCAGCAGTCCAGAAGGGGTCTCCTACAATGAGCAGTTCTTC. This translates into CASSPEGVSYNEQFF.

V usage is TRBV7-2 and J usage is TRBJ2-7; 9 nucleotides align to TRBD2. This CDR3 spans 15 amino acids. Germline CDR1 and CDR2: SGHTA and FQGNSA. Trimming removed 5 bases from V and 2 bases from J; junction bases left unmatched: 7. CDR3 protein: CASSRSGGYTYEQYF. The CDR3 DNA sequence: TGTGCCAGCAGCCGGAGCGGGGGGTATACCTACGAGCAGTACTTC.

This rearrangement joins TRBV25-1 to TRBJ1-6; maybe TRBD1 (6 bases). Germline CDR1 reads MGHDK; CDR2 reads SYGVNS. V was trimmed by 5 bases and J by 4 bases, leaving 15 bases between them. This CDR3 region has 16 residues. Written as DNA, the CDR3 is TGTGCCAGCAGTAGCCTAATTGACAGGTATAATTCACCCCTCCACTTT. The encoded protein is CASSSLIDRYNSPLHF.

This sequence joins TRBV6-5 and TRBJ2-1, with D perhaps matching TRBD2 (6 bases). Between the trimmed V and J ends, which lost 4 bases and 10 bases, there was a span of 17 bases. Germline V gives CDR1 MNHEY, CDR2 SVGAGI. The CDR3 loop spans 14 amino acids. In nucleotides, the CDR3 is TGTGCCAGCAGTTCCCCTTGGGGGGATGGAGAGCAGTTCTTC. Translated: CASSSPWGDGEQFF.

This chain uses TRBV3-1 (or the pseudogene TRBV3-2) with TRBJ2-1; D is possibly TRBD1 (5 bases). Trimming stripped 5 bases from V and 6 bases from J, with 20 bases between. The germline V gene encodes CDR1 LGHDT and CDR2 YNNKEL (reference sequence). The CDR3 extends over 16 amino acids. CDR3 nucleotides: TGTGCCAGCAGCAAAGGAAACCAGGGATCTTCCAATGAGCAGTTCTTC. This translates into CASSKGNQGSSNEQFF.

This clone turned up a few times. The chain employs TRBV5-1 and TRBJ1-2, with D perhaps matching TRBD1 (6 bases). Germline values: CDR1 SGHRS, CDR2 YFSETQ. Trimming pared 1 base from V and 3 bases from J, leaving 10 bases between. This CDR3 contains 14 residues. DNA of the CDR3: TGCGCCAGCAGCTTGACAGGGTCGGACTATGGCTACACCTTC. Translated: CASSLTGSDYGYTF.

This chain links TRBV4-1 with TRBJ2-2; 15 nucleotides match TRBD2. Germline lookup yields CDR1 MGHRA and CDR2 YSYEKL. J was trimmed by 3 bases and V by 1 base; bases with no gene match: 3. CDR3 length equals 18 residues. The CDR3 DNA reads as TGCGCCAGCAGCCAAGGGGGACTAGCGGGGGGATACACCGGGGAGCTGTTTTTT. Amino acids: CASSQGGLAGGYTGELFF.

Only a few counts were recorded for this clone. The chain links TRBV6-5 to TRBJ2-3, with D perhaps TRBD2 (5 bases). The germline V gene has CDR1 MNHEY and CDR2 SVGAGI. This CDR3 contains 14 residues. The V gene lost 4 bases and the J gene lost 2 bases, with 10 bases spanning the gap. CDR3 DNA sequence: TGTGCCAGCAGTTGGAGCGGTAACACAGATACGCAGTATTTT. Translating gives CASSWSGNTDTQYF.

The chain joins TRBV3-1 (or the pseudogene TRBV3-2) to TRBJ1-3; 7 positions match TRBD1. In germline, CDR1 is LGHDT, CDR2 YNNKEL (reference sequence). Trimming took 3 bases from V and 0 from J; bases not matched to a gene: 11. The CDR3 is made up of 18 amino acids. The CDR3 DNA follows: TGTGCCAGCAGCCACGAGGACAGGCACTACCCCTCTGGAAACACCATATATTTT. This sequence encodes CASSHEDRHYPSGNTIYF.

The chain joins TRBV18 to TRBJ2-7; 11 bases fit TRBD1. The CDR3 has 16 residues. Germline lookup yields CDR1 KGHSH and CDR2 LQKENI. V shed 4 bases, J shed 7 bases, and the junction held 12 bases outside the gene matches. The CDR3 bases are TGTGCCAGCTCACTTTTTCCGGGACAGGGGGTTGGAGAGCAGTACTTC. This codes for CASSLFPGQGVGEQYF.

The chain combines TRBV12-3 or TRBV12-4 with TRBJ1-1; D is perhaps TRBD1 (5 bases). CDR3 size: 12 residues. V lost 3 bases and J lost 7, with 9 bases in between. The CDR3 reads CASSLAGVEAFF. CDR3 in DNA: TGTGCCAGCAGTTTGGCGGGGGTTGAAGCTTTCTTT.

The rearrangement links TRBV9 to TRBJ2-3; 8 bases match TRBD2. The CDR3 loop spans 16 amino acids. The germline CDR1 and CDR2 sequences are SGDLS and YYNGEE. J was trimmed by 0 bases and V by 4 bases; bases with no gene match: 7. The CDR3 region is CASSSGLASSTDTQYF. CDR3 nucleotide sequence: TGTGCCAGCAGCTCTGGACTAGCCTCTAGCACAGATACGCAGTATTTT. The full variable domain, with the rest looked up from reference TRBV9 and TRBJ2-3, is DSGVTQTPKHLITATGQRVTLRCSPRSGDLSVYWYQQSLDQGLQFLIQYYNGEERAKGNILERFSAQQFPDLHSELNLSSLELGDSALYFCASSSGLASSTDTQYFGPGTRLTVL.

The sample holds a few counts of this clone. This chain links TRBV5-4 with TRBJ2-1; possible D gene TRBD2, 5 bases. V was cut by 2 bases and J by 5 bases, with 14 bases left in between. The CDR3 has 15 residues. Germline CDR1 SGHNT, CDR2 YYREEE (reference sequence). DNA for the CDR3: TGTGCCAGCAGCTTTGACCCCGGAGGCCACAATGAGCAGTTCTTC. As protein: CASSFDPGGHNEQFF.

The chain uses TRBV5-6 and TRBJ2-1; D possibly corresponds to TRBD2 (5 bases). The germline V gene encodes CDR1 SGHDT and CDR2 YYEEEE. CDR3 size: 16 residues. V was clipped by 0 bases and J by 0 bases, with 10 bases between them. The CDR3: CASSLGGKSSYNEQFF. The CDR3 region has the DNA TGTGCCAGCAGCTTGGGAGGGAAGAGCTCCTACAATGAGCAGTTCTTC.

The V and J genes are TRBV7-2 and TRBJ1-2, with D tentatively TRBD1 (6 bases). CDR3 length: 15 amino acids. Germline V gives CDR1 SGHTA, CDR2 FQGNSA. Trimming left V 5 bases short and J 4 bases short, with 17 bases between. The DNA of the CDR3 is TGTGCCAGCAGCCTAGATGTAGGGGGATTCTATGGCTACACCTTC. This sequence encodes CASSLDVGGFYGYTF. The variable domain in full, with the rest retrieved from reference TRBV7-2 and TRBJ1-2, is GAGVSQSPSNKVTEKGKDVELRCDPISGHTALYWYRQSLGQGLEFLIYFQGNSAPDKSGLPSDRFSAERTGGSVSTLTIQRTQQEDSAVYLCASSLDVGGFYGYTFGSGTRLTVV.

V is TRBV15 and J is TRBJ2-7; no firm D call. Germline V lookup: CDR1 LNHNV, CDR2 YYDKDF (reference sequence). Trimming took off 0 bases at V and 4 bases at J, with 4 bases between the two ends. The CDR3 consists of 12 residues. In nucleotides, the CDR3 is TGTGCCACCAGCAGAGACCCGTACGAGCAGTACTTC. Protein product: CATSRDPYEQYF.

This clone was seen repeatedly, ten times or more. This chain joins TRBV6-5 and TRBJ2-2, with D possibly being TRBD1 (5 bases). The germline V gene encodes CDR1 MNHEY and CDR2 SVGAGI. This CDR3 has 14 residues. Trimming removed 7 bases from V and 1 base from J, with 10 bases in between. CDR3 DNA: TGTGCCAGCAAACGGACAATGAACACCGGGGAGCTGTTTTTT. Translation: CASKRTMNTGELFF.

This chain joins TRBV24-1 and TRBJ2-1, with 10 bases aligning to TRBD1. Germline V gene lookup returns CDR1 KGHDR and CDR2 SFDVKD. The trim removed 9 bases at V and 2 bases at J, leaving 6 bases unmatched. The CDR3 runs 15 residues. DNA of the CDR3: TGTGCCACCGCGGCCGGGACAGGGGCCTACAATGAGCAGTTCTTC. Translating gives CATAAGTGAYNEQFF.

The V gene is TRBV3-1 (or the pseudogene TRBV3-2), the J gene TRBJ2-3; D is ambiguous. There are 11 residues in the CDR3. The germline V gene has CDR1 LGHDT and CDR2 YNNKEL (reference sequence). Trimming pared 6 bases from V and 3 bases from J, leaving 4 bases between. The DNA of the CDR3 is TGTGCCAGCAGACAGACAGATACGCAGTATTTT. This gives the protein CASRQTDTQYF.